A selection of T cell receptor beta chains follows, all from one sample in a study of T cell repertoires in aging, cancer and after chemotherapy. A single record per CDR3 protein comes from TCRdb applying MiXCR to the multiplex PCR reads. The sample shows some 10,000 distinct CDR3 sequences, around 42% of them seen only once. Sequencing input: blood. The receptors were sampled from a human donor in good health. Both conserved end residues are part of each CDR3. Each record gives: D gene, J gene, clone size, V gene, CDR3 protein, CDR3 DNA. D genes are given only for firm matches. A row's size may be missing; if present it is once, few, many or a size class.

D gene: -
J gene: TRBJ1-5
clone size: few
V gene: TRBV20-1
CDR3 protein: CSAEDDGNQPQHF
CDR3 DNA: TGCAGTGCGGAAGACGACGGTAATCAGCCCCAGCATTTT

D gene: TRBD2
J gene: TRBJ2-7
clone size: -
V gene: TRBV7-9
CDR3 protein: CASSLNSGVSYEQYF
CDR3 DNA: TGTGCCAGCAGCTTAAATAGCGGGGTCTCCTACGAGCAGTACTTC

D gene: -
J gene: TRBJ2-2
clone size: once
V gene: TRBV27
CDR3 protein: CASEAGAPNTGELFF
CDR3 DNA: TGTGCCTCCGAAGCCGGGGCTCCGAACACCGGGGAGCTGTTTTTT

D gene: TRBD1
J gene: TRBJ2-7
clone size: -
V gene: TRBV7-3
CDR3 protein: CASSSWTGDEQYF
CDR3 DNA: TGTGCCAGCAGCTCCTGGACAGGGGACGAGCAGTACTTC

D gene: TRBD1
J gene: TRBJ1-5
clone size: -
V gene: TRBV5-6
CDR3 protein: CASSLAPSTGYNQPQHF
CDR3 DNA: TGTGCCAGCAGCTTGGCCCCTTCGACAGGGTACAATCAGCCCCAGCATTTT

D gene: TRBD1
J gene: TRBJ1-2
clone size: few
V gene: TRBV28
CDR3 protein: CASRRSGTENYGYTF
CDR3 DNA: TGTGCCAGCAGGCGATCCGGGACAGAGAACTATGGCTACACCTTC

D gene: -
J gene: TRBJ2-1
clone size: -
V gene: TRBV9
CDR3 protein: CASSGSHGYNEQFF
CDR3 DNA: TGTGCCAGCAGTGGATCCCACGGCTACAATGAGCAGTTCTTC

D gene: -
J gene: TRBJ1-5
clone size: -
V gene: TRBV6-6
CDR3 protein: CASSIPEARGNQPQHF
CDR3 DNA: TGTGCCAGCAGTATTCCAGAGGCTCGGGGCAATCAGCCCCAGCATTTT

D gene: TRBD1
J gene: TRBJ1-1
clone size: -
V gene: TRBV7-2
CDR3 protein: CASSLLTGGAGGNTEAFF
CDR3 DNA: TGTGCCAGCAGCTTACTGACTGGCGGGGCAGGGGGGAACACTGAAGCTTTCTTT

D gene: -
J gene: TRBJ1-3
clone size: -
V gene: TRBV7-2
CDR3 protein: CASSLGGASSGNTIYF
CDR3 DNA: TGTGCCAGCAGCTTAGGGGGGGCTTCCTCTGGAAACACCATATATTTT

D gene: -
J gene: TRBJ2-3
clone size: -
V gene: TRBV7-3
CDR3 protein: CASSLFGLTDTQYF
CDR3 DNA: TGTGCCAGCAGCTTATTTGGCCTCACAGATACGCAGTATTTT

D gene: -
J gene: TRBJ1-6
clone size: -
V gene: TRBV7-6
CDR3 protein: CASSLGQADSPLHF
CDR3 DNA: TGTGCTAGCAGCTTAGGGCAGGCCGATTCACCCCTCCACTTT

D gene: -
J gene: TRBJ2-3
clone size: -
V gene: TRBV7-9
CDR3 protein: CASSLASGGPEADTQYF
CDR3 DNA: TGTGCCAGCAGCTTAGCGTCAGGCGGTCCAGAGGCAGATACGCAGTATTTT

D gene: -
J gene: TRBJ1-2
clone size: few
V gene: TRBV24-1
CDR3 protein: CATSDVNYGYTF
CDR3 DNA: TGTGCCACCAGTGACGTAAACTATGGCTACACCTTC

D gene: TRBD1
J gene: TRBJ2-7
clone size: -
V gene: TRBV7-2
CDR3 protein: CASSLRQGVLYEQYF
CDR3 DNA: TGTGCCAGCAGCCTTCGACAGGGGGTTCTCTACGAGCAGTACTTC

D gene: -
J gene: TRBJ1-3
clone size: -
V gene: TRBV28
CDR3 protein: CASSLPGLTGGSGNTIYF
CDR3 DNA: TGTGCCAGCAGTTTGCCAGGACTGACTGGGGGGTCTGGAAACACCATATATTTT

D gene: TRBD2
J gene: TRBJ2-2
clone size: -
V gene: TRBV20-1
CDR3 protein: CSARTSGRANTGELFF
CDR3 DNA: TGCAGTGCTCGGACTAGCGGGAGGGCGAACACCGGGGAGCTGTTTTTT

D gene: -
J gene: TRBJ2-3
clone size: medium-sized
V gene: TRBV29-1
CDR3 protein: CSVEVDGDFAQYF
CDR3 DNA: TGCAGCGTTGAGGTGGATGGGGACTTTGCGCAGTATTTT

D gene: -
J gene: TRBJ2-5
clone size: -
V gene: TRBV5-1
CDR3 protein: CASSVGPSPQETQYF
CDR3 DNA: TGTGCCAGCAGCGTAGGCCCCTCCCCCCAAGAGACCCAGTACTTC

D gene: -
J gene: TRBJ1-1
clone size: -
V gene: TRBV6-5
CDR3 protein: CASRKPGRNTEAFF
CDR3 DNA: TGTGCCAGCAGGAAACCGGGGCGCAACACTGAAGCTTTCTTT

D gene: TRBD1
J gene: TRBJ1-6
clone size: -
V gene: TRBV27
CDR3 protein: CASSPGTGVMSLHF
CDR3 DNA: TGTGCCAGCAGCCCCGGGACAGGGGTGATGTCCCTCCACTTT

D gene: -
J gene: TRBJ1-2
clone size: -
V gene: TRBV4-2
CDR3 protein: CASSQEVDYGYTF
CDR3 DNA: TGTGCCAGCAGCCAAGAGGTGGACTATGGCTACACCTTC

D gene: -
J gene: TRBJ2-2
clone size: few
V gene: TRBV30
CDR3 protein: CAWSRRLRGNTGELFF
CDR3 DNA: TGTGCCTGGAGTCGCCGACTCAGGGGTAACACCGGGGAGCTGTTTTTT

D gene: TRBD1
J gene: TRBJ1-4
clone size: -
V gene: TRBV6-5
CDR3 protein: CASSQQGAKLFF
CDR3 DNA: TGTGCCAGCAGCCAACAGGGGGCAAAACTGTTTTTT

D gene: -
J gene: TRBJ2-3
clone size: -
V gene: TRBV11-2
CDR3 protein: CASRRDRGDTQYF
CDR3 DNA: TGTGCCAGCAGGCGAGACCGGGGAGATACGCAGTATTTT

D gene: -
J gene: TRBJ1-1
clone size: -
V gene: TRBV12-3/TRBV12-4
CDR3 protein: CASTSTGIYFF
CDR3 DNA: TGTGCCAGCACTTCCACAGGGATCTATTTCTTT

D gene: -
J gene: TRBJ2-7
clone size: -
V gene: TRBV12-3/TRBV12-4
CDR3 protein: CASSQYPYEQYF
CDR3 DNA: TGTGCCAGCAGCCAATACCCCTACGAGCAGTACTTC

D gene: -
J gene: TRBJ1-6
clone size: -
V gene: TRBV7-9
CDR3 protein: CASSSSGNSPLHF
CDR3 DNA: TGTGCCAGCAGCTCTTCGGGTAATTCACCCCTCCACTTT

D gene: -
J gene: TRBJ1-5
clone size: -
V gene: TRBV19
CDR3 protein: CASSNDRNNQPQHF
CDR3 DNA: TGTGCCAGTAGTAACGACAGGAACAATCAGCCCCAGCATTTT

D gene: TRBD1
J gene: TRBJ1-1
clone size: -
V gene: TRBV20-1
CDR3 protein: CSAGDRGRAEAFF
CDR3 DNA: TGCAGTGCTGGGGACAGGGGGCGTGCGGAAGCTTTCTTT

D gene: -
J gene: TRBJ1-4
clone size: -
V gene: TRBV6-1
CDR3 protein: CASSYHPSQEKLFF
CDR3 DNA: TGTGCCAGCAGTTACCATCCTTCACAAGAAAAACTGTTTTTT

D gene: TRBD1
J gene: TRBJ2-2
clone size: -
V gene: TRBV10-1
CDR3 protein: CASSETGQGLNTGELFF
CDR3 DNA: TGCGCCAGCAGTGAGACCGGACAGGGTCTAAACACCGGGGAGCTGTTTTTT

D gene: TRBD1
J gene: TRBJ2-7
clone size: few
V gene: TRBV27
CDR3 protein: CASSYRTGGAEQYF
CDR3 DNA: TGTGCCAGCAGTTACCGGACAGGGGGCGCCGAGCAGTACTTC

D gene: TRBD1
J gene: TRBJ2-2
clone size: -
V gene: TRBV4-3
CDR3 protein: CASSQGTGGSTGELFF
CDR3 DNA: TGCGCCAGCAGCCAAGGGACAGGGGGGAGCACCGGGGAGCTGTTTTTT

D gene: -
J gene: TRBJ2-7
clone size: -
V gene: TRBV20-1
CDR3 protein: CSARVGAYEQYF
CDR3 DNA: TGCAGTGCTAGAGTAGGGGCCTACGAGCAGTACTTC

D gene: -
J gene: TRBJ1-6
clone size: few
V gene: TRBV30
CDR3 protein: CASREGGSPLHF
CDR3 DNA: TGTGCCAGTCGGGAGGGTGGTTCACCCCTCCACTTT

D gene: TRBD2
J gene: TRBJ2-5
clone size: -
V gene: TRBV10-3
CDR3 protein: CAISGREETQYF
CDR3 DNA: TGTGCCATCAGTGGGCGGGAGGAGACCCAGTACTTC

D gene: TRBD2
J gene: TRBJ2-3
clone size: -
V gene: TRBV6-2/TRBV6-3
CDR3 protein: CASWSGRAVDTQYF
CDR3 DNA: TGTGCCAGCTGGAGCGGGAGGGCAGTAGATACGCAGTATTTT

D gene: -
J gene: TRBJ1-6
clone size: -
V gene: TRBV5-6
CDR3 protein: CASSPGTSTLHF
CDR3 DNA: TGTGCCAGCAGCCCCGGTACGTCTACCCTCCACTTT

D gene: -
J gene: TRBJ1-4
clone size: -
V gene: TRBV5-1
CDR3 protein: CASSVQGPNEKLFF
CDR3 DNA: TGCGCCAGCAGCGTACAGGGCCCTAATGAAAAACTGTTTTTT

D gene: TRBD1
J gene: TRBJ1-4
clone size: -
V gene: TRBV20-1
CDR3 protein: CSARRTGGLEKLFF
CDR3 DNA: TGCAGTGCTAGAAGGACAGGGGGCCTTGAAAAACTGTTTTTT

D gene: -
J gene: TRBJ2-2
clone size: -
V gene: TRBV19
CDR3 protein: CASSTQWGNTGELFF
CDR3 DNA: TGTGCCAGTAGCACCCAGTGGGGGAACACCGGGGAGCTGTTTTTT

D gene: TRBD1
J gene: TRBJ1-2
clone size: medium-sized
V gene: TRBV30
CDR3 protein: CACSSGTGRANYGYTF
CDR3 DNA: TGTGCCTGCTCGTCCGGGACAGGGCGCGCTAACTATGGCTACACCTTC

D gene: TRBD1
J gene: TRBJ1-5
clone size: few
V gene: TRBV24-1
CDR3 protein: CATSDGGQGKNQPQHF
CDR3 DNA: TGTGCCACCAGTGATGGGGGACAGGGGAAAAATCAGCCCCAGCATTTT

D gene: TRBD2
J gene: TRBJ2-1
clone size: once
V gene: TRBV7-2
CDR3 protein: CASSLTSGTDEQFF
CDR3 DNA: TGTGCCAGCAGCTTGACTAGCGGGACGGATGAGCAGTTCTTC